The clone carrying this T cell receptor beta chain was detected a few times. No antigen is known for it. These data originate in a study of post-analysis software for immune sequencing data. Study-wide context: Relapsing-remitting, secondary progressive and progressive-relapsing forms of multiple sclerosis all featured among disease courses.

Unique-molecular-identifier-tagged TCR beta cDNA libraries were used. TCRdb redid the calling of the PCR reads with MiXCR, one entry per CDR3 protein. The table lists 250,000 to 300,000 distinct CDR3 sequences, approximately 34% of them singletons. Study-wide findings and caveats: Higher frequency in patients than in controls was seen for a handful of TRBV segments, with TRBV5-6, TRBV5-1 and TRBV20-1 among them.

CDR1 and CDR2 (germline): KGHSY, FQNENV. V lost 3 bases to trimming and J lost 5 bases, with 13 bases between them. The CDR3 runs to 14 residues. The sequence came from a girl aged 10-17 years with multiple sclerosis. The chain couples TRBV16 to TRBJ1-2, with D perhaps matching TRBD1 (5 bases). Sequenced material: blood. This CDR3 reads CASSQDTVGYGYTF. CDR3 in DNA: TGTGCCAGCAGCCAGGACACCGTCGGGTATGGCTACACCTTC.